The sequence of this TCR beta chain was determined in a study of OX40 agonist ivuxolimab in advanced cancers. Study summary: Partial responses were seen in three patients, one with hepatocellular carcinoma and two with cutaneous melanoma. Overall study results and limits: Fewer expanded clones were found on average in CD4+ than in CD8+ T cells.

Of note for this clone: As yet, its antigen is unknown.

Clones were sequenced by immunoSEQ multiplex PCR, and TCRdb holds only the in-frame ones, with some missing. The sample lists about 76,000 clones; roughly 85% were seen once. V shed 3 bases and J shed 5 bases, with 13 bases lying between them. The CDR3 runs to 14 residues. Germline loops: CDR1 SGHVS, CDR2 FQNEAQ. The source was CD4+ or CD8+ T cells sorted from blood, collected in a trial of the OX40 agonist ivuxolimab. This TCR derives from an adult with an advanced solid tumor such as melanoma, head and neck, liver or kidney cancer. This chain uses TRBV7-8 with TRBJ1-1; no reliable D call. CDR3 nucleotide sequence: TGTGCCAGCAGCTTGTCCTGGTCGGGAACTGAAGCTTTCTTT. Translated: CASSLSWSGTEAFF.